This section outlines one T cell receptor beta chain sequence together with its context. Its antigen is still unknown. CDR3 length: 11 amino acids. Trimming removed 5 bases from V and 4 bases from J, with 4 bases in between. Germline CDR1 and CDR2: LNHNV and YYDKDF (reference sequence). Libraries were prepared by immunoSEQ multiplex PCR; TCRdb keeps only in-frame clonotypes and omits some of them. The data hold fewer than 550,000 clones, with 75% to 80% observed a single time. About 100 million PBMCs per unsorted sample were used for genomic DNA. This sample was included in a study of shared clonotypes between healthy human individuals. General study points: An effect of sequencing depth on clonotype sharing among donors was expected.

The chain is built from TRBV15 and TRBJ2-3; D is unresolved. The TCR was taken from a woman aged 40 to 55 in good health. Some clones in this sample may be carry-over from other donors' samples. The specimen sequenced was PBMCs. The CDR3: CATSLADTQYF. The CDR3 DNA is TGTGCCACCAGCTTGGCAGATACGCAGTATTTT.